The clone carrying this T cell receptor beta chain was counted once. What it binds is not known. A 200 ng quantity of DNA, tens of thousands of T cell genomes, went into the sorted-subset replicate PCRs. TCRdb's copy holds only in-frame clones and misses some; the assay was immunoSEQ multiplex PCR. The table lists about 590,000 clones, 95% to 96% of them singletons. V lost 5 bases and J lost 6, with 11 bases in between. The germline CDR1 and CDR2 sequences are SEHNR and FQNEAQ (reference sequence). The CDR3 extends over 13 amino acids. This sample stems from a study of shared clonotypes between healthy human individuals. Study-level results: Investigators expected sequencing depth to affect clonotype sharing among donors.

Naivety among CD8 cells was defined by CD45RO negativity and positive CCR7 selection, thereby excluding terminally differentiated effector memory CD45RA+ cells. J is TRBJ2-1 and V is TRBV7-9; unclear D gene. The sample consisted of naive CD8+ T cells sorted from blood. The source is a woman in her thirties in good health. CDR3 sequence (DNA): TGTGCCAGCAGCCCCGGTTTTTTCAATGAGCAGTTCTTC. As protein: CASSPGFFNEQFF.